This T cell receptor (beta chain) originates from a study of radiation and T cells in renal cell carcinoma. Note on this clone: The antigen is undetermined.

CDR1 is LNHDA, CDR2 SQIVND, per germline (reference sequence). The CDR3 has 14 residues. Trimming took off 6 bases at V and 7 bases at J, with 16 bases between the two ends. Study observations and caveats: From baseline, blood top tumor clonotypes peaked at 2 weeks post-radiation. Baseline intratumoral clonotype presence is unknown without pretreatment biopsies.

Time point in this sample: baseline pretreatment blood. The treatment denotes: 15 Gy SBRT to primary tumor, nephrectomy 4 weeks later. The patient's renal cell carcinoma had clear cell pathology. Method: immunoSEQ multiplex PCR; TCRdb's copy keeps in-frame clones and lacks some. This table has 140,000 to 150,000 clones, 88% appearing once. The J gene is TRBJ2-1, the V gene TRBV19; maybe TRBD2 (5 bases). This TCR came from a woman aged 70-85 years with renal cell carcinoma. Source: blood, taken from a patient whose treatment included radiotherapy and nephrectomy. The CDR3 DNA reads TGTGCCAGTAGGCTTAACGGGGTTCGGAATGAGCAGTTCTTC. Protein sequence: CASRLNGVRNEQFF.